What follows is one T cell receptor beta chain and its context. Its cognate antigen has yet to be identified. No much larger clone is present one base from it, and per-base qualities are unavailable. At the junction V is shortened by 3 bases and J by 1 base; bases outside the gene matches: 7. From a lookup of the germline V gene, CDR1 and CDR2 are SGHVS and FQNEAQ. Including the terminal cysteine and phenylalanine, the CDR3 comprises 18 residues. Only the CDR3 portion is preserved as DNA: 54 bases, with reading frame beginning at the first base. This sample was included in a study of T cell changes during pregnancy in multiple sclerosis (dated 2019 in TCRdb). Background on the whole study: The study examined how the T cell repertoire changed over the course of pregnancy in women with multiple sclerosis.

The method was the immunoSEQ multiplex PCR assay. Drawn from immuneACCESS, this table holds only the in-frame rearrangements with V and J called that TCRdb kept. Clones are partly lost; checked studies trace under half to an unresolved V gene and leave the rest unexplained. A total of just under 80,000 clones appear in this sample, 85% to 95% of them only once. The ten largest clones take up more than 0.8% of the sample. This receptor chain uses TRBV7-8 and TRBJ2-1; 12 middle bases align to TRBD2. The material sequenced was peripheral blood, taken in the first trimester of pregnancy. The sequence was collected from a female donor with multiple sclerosis, enrolled in a pregnancy study. The DNA sequence is given as TGTGCCAGCAGCTTCCTACTAGCGGGGGGTTATTCCTACAATGAGCAGTTCTTC. This codes for CASSFLLAGGYSYNEQFF.